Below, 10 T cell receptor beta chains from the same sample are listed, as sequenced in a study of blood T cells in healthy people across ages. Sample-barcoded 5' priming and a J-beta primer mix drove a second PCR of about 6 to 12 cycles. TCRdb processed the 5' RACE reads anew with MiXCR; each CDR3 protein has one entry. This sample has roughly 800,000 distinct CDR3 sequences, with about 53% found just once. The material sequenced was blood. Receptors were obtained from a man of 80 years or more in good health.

CDR3 in amino acids: CASSRTVGLGEQYF. The CDR3 bases are TGTGCCAGCAGCCGTACCGTTGGGTTAGGCGAGCAGTACTTC. The rearrangement links TRBV6-5 to TRBJ2-4; D unclear. The J call may be in error: the DNA end matches TRBJ2-7 better. In germline, CDR1 is MNHEY, CDR2 SVGAGI. The CDR3 extends over 14 amino acids.

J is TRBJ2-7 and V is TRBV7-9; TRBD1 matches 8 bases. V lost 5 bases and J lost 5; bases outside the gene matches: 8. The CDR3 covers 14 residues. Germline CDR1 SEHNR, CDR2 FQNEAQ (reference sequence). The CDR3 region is CASSRGQVLNEQYF. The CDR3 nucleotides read TGTGCCAGCAGCCGGGGACAGGTCCTGAACGAGCAGTACTTC.

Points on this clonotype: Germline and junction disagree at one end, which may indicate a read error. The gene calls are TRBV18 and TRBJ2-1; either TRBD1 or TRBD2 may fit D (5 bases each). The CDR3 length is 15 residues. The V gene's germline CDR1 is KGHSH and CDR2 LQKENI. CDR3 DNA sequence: TGTGCCAGCTTGCCCCGCTCGGGGACCTACAATAAGCAGTTCTTC. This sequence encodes CASLPRSGTYNKQFF. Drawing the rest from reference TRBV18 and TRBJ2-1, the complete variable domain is NAGVMQNPRHLVRRRGQEARLRCSPMKGHSHVYWYRQLPEEGLKFMVYLQKENIIDESGMPKERFSAEFPKEGPSILRIQQVVRGDSAAYFCASLPRSGTYNKQFFGPGTRLTVL.

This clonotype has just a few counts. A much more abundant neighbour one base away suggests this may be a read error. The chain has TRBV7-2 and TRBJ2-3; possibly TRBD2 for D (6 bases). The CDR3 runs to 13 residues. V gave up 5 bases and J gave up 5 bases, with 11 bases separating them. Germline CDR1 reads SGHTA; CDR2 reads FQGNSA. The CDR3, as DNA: TGTGCCAGCAGCCGCAACGGGAGAGATACGCAGTATTTT. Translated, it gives CASSRNGRDTQYF. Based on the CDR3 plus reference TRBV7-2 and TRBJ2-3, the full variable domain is GAGVSQSPSNKVTEKGKDVELRCDPISGHTALYWYRQSLGQGLEFLIYFQGNSAPDKSGLPSDRFSAERTGGSVSTLTIQRTQQEDSAVYLCASSRNGRDTQYFGPGTRLTVL.

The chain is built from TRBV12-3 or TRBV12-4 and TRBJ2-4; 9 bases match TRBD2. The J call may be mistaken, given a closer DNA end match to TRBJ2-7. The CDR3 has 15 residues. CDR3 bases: TGTGCCAGCAGAGGAGTTTGGACTAGCGATCACGAGCAGTACTTC. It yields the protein CASRGVWTSDHEQYF.

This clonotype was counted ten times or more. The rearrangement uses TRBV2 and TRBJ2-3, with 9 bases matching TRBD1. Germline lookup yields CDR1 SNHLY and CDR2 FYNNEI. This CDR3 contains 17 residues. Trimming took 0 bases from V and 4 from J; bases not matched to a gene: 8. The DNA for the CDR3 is TGTGCCAGCAGTGAAGCCCCGACAGGGGGAGGCGCAGATACGCAGTATTTT. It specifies CASSEAPTGGGADTQYF.

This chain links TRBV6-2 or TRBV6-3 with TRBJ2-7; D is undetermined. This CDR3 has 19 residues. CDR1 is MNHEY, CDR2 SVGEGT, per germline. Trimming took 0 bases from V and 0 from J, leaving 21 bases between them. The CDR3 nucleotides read TGTGCCAGCAGTTACTCCGCGAAATTGGACGTAAGGAGCTCCTACGAGCAGTACTTC. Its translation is CASSYSAKLDVRSSYEQYF.

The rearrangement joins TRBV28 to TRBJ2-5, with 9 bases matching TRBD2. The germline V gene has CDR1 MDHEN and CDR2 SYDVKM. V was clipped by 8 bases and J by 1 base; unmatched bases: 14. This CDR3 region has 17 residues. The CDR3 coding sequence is TGTGCCAGCGGGCTAGCGGGGAACGTTGGGGCCCAAGAGACCCAGTACTTC. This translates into CASGLAGNVGAQETQYF.

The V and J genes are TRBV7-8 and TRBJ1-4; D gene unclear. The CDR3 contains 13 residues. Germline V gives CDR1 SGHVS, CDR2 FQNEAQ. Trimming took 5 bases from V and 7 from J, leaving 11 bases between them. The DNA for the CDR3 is TGTGCCAGCAGCCGCTTAGGTAGTGAAAAACTGTTTTTT. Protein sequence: CASSRLGSEKLFF.

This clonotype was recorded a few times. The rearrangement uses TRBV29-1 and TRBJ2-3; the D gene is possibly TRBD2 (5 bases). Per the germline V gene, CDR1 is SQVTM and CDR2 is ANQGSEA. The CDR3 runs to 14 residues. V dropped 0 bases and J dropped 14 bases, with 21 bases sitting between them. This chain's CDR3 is CSVEDPAFGRYAYF. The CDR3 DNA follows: TGCAGCGTTGAAGATCCGGCGTTTGGGAGATACGCGTATTTT.